The clone carrying this TCR beta chain is medium-sized within its sample. This sample is part of a study of blood T cell repertoires in COVID-19. Looking at the study overall: PBMCs, B-cell-depleted T cells, or T cells provided the cDNA or gDNA that made up the material.

Trimming took off 3 bases at V and 4 bases at J, with 9 bases between the two ends. The CDR3 totals 13 residues. Germline CDR1 is LNHDA and CDR2 is SQIVND (reference sequence). In the authors' methods: Reference gene primers were amplified, and this amplification served to estimate nucleated cell counts. TCRdb's copy holds only in-frame clones and misses some; the assay was immunoSEQ multiplex PCR. Clone size and the V and J calls come from that table; the DNA yielded D and trimming. The sample includes 110,000 or so clones, approximately 79% of them seen just once. The chain carries TRBV19 and TRBJ1-1, with D possibly being TRBD1 (6 bases). Specimen: peripheral blood. The TCR sequence derives from a man aged 50-60 years with acute or convalescent COVID-19. The CDR3 sequence: CASSMTRGTEAFF. The CDR3 DNA reads TGTGCCAGTAGTATGACCAGGGGCACTGAAGCTTTCTTT. The full variable domain, with the rest looked up from reference TRBV19 and TRBJ1-1, is DGGITQSPKYLFRKEGQNVTLSCEQNLNHDAMYWYRQDPGQGLRLIYYSQIVNDFQKGDIAEGYSVSREKKESFPLTVTSAQKNPTAFYLCASSMTRGTEAFFGQGTRLTVV.